The clone carrying this T cell receptor beta chain was detected many times. Arm-PCR of CDR3 regions and iRepertoire HTBI primers were used to build TCR beta libraries. TCRdb reprocessed the multiplex PCR reads with MiXCR, giving one entry per CDR3 protein. The repertoire holds hundreds of thousands of distinct CDR3 sequences, with roughly 16% as singletons. Time point meaning: newly diagnosed GD, antithyroid drugs for less than 3 months. PBMCs were the source of the RNA used for TCR sequencing. The data are from a study of regulatory T cells in long-lasting Graves disease. The same data also contributed to another study, on T cells in Graves' hyperthyroidism and ophthalmopathy.

The sequenced sample was peripheral blood mononuclear cells (PBMCs), obtained at new diagnosis, from a patient treated with antithyroid drugs. The receptor was isolated from a woman aged 25 to 39 with Graves disease.

As DNA, the CDR3 is TGTGCCAGCAGCTTGGGACTAGCGATGGATGAGCAGTTCTTC. Translation gives CASSLGLAMDEQFF. J is TRBJ2-1 and V is TRBV7-6; TRBD2 matches at 10 bases. V was pared by 3 bases and J by 8 bases, with 4 bases of the junction left unmatched. The CDR3 length is 14 residues. Germline V lookup: CDR1 SGHVS, CDR2 FNYEAQ.